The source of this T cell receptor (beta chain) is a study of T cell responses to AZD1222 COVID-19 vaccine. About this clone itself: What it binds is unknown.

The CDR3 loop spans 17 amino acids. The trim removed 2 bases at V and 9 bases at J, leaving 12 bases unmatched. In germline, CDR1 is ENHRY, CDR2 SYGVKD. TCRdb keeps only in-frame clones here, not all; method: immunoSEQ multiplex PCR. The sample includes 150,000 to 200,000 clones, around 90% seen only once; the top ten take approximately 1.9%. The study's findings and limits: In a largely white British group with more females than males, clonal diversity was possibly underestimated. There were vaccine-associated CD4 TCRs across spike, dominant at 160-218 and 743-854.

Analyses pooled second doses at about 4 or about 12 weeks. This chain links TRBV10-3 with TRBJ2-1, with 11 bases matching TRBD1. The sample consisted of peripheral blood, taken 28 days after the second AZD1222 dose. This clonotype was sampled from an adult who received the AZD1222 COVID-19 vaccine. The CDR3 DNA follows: TGTGCCATCAGTGAGACGAGAACCGGGACAGGGGGAGGTGAGCAGTTCTTC. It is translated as CAISETRTGTGGGEQFF.